This entry features one TCR beta chain sequence. Its antigen is currently unknown. CD4+ T cells from unexposed donors were obtained before the COVID-19 pandemic (2011-2018). Cryopreserved PBMCs were CD4-enriched, then split into naive and memory cells. This sample is part of a study of CD4 T cells in relation to SARS-CoV-2 and coronaviruses. Study observations and caveats: The cross-reactivity analysis covered only spike protein, not other viral proteins. Samples before the pandemic and after infection were not matched within any donor. Compared with monoreactive clones, crossreactive clones showed significantly weaker SARS-CoV-2 expansion.

Sequencing used immunoSEQ multiplex PCR; TCRdb keeps in-frame clones, though not all of them. Found here are approximately 70,000 clones, 90% to 95% of them singletons; the top ten hold about 0.23%. V shed 2 bases, J shed 2 bases, and the junction held 6 bases outside the gene matches. Per the germline V gene, CDR1 is SGHRS and CDR2 is YFSETQ. This CDR3 has 16 amino acids. Sequencing was performed on naive CD4+ T cells from PBMCs. Subset denoted: naive CD4+ T cells isolated by negative enrichment. The TCR was taken from a human donor in good health. The chain recombines TRBV5-1 with TRBJ2-5; TRBD2 matches at 10 bases. CDR3 coding DNA: TGCGCCAGCAGCTTACCAAGCGGGGGGGGGCAAGAGACCCAGTACTTC. Its translation: CASSLPSGGGQETQYF.